Presented here are 5 T cell receptor beta chains from one specimen sequenced in a study of CD8 T cells in ankylosing spondylitis. TCRdb processed the 5' RACE reads anew with MiXCR; each CDR3 protein has one entry. The sample consists of 700,000 to 1,000,000 distinct CDR3 sequences, 12% of them appearing once. Study-wide points: Blood from ankylosing spondylitis patients appeared to carry a characteristic roughly eight-variant TCR beta motif.

No antigen has been assigned to these receptors. Sequenced sample: blood, either unsorted or a sorted T cell fraction (not recorded which). The receptors were sampled from a male donor with ankylosing spondylitis.

This clonotype was counted only a few times. This rearrangement joins TRBV10-3 to TRBJ2-3, with D unresolved. CDR3 size: 14 residues. The V and J ends lost 6 bases and 0 bases respectively, with 10 bases between them. CDR1 and CDR2 from the germline V gene are ENHRY and SYGVKD. In DNA, the CDR3 is TGTGCCATCAGCCCACAGCCTAGCACAGATACGCAGTATTTT. Amino acid sequence: CAISPQPSTDTQYF.

The chain joins TRBV6-2 or TRBV6-3 to TRBJ2-7; D is undetermined. V was clipped by 8 bases and J by 2 bases, with 4 bases between them. Germline CDR1 MNHEY, CDR2 SVGEGT. CDR3 length equals 10 residues. The CDR3 here is CASGPYEQYF. The CDR3 DNA reads as TGTGCCAGCGGACCCTACGAGCAGTACTTC.

This clonotype was seen only a few times. J is TRBJ2-5 and V is TRBV20-1; 7 bases match TRBD2. This CDR3 comprises 14 residues. The germline V gene encodes CDR1 DFQATT and CDR2 SNEGSKA (reference sequence). With 1 base clipped from V and 4 bases from J, the junction kept 6 bases outside the gene matches. In DNA, the CDR3 is TGCAGTGCTAGAGTGGCGGGGGAAGGAGAGACCCAGTACTTC. Its translation: CSARVAGEGETQYF.

The CDR3 sequence: CASSGGGNPYEQYF. The CDR3 DNA follows: TGCGCCAGCAGCGGGGGGGGCAATCCCTACGAGCAGTACTTC. The V gene is TRBV5-1, the J gene TRBJ2-7; D possibly corresponds to TRBD2 (7 bases). This CDR3 has 14 residues. CDR1 SGHRS and CDR2 YFSETQ come from the germline V gene. V lost 4 bases and J 2 bases, leaving 13 bases between the germline ends.

This chain joins TRBV10-3 and TRBJ2-1, with 10 bases aligning to TRBD2. Trimming at V came to 7 bases and at J to 8 bases, leaving 14 bases not matched to a gene. There are 16 residues in the CDR3. Germline V lookup: CDR1 ENHRY, CDR2 SYGVKD. The CDR3 nucleotides are TGTGCCATCACCCCCGGACCTAGCGGGAGAGGCGATGAGCAGTTCTTC. It is translated as CAITPGPSGRGDEQFF.